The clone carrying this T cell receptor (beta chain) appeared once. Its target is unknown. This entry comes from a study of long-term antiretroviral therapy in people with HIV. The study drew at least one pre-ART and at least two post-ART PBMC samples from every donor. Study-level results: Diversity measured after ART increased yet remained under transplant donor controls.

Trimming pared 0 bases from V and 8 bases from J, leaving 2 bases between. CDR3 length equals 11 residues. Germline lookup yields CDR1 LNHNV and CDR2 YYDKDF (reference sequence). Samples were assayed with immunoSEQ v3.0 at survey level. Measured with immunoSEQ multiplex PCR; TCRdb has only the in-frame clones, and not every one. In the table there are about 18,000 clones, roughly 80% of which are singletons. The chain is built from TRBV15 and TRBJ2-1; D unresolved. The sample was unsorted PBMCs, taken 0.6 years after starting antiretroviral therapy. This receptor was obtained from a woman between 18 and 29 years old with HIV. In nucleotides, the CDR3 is TGTGCCACCAGCAGAGATTATGAGCAGTTCTTC. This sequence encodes CATSRDYEQFF.